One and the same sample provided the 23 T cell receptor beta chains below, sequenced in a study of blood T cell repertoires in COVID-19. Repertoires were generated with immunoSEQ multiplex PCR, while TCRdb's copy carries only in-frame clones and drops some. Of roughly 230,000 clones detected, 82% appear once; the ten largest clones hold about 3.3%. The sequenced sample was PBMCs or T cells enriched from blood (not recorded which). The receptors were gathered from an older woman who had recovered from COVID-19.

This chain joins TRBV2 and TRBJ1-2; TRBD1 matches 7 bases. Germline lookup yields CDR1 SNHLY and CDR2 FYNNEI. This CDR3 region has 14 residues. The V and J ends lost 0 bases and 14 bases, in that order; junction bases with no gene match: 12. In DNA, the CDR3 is TGTGCCAGCAGTGAAGCGATCTCGACAGGGACGTTTACCTTC. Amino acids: CASSEAISTGTFTF.

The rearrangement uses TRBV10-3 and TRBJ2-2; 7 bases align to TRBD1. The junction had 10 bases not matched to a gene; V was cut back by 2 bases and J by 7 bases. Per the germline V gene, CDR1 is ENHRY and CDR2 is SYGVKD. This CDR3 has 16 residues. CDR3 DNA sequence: TGTGCCATCAGTGAGAAGGACAGGAAGACTGGCGGGGAGCTGTTTTTT. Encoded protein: CAISEKDRKTGGELFF.

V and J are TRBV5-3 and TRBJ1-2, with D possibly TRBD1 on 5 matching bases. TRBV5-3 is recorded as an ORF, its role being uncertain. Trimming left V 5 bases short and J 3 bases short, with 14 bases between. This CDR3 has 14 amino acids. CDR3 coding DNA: TGTGCCAGAAGTCCCCGCAGGGCGGACTATGGCTACACCTTC. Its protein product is CARSPRRADYGYTF.

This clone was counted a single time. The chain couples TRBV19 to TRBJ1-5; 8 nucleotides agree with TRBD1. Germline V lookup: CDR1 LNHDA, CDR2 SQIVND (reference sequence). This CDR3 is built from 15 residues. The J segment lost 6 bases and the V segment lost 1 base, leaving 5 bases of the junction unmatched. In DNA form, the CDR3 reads TGTGCCAGTAGTATAGTCGGACAGGGAGTTCAGCCCCAGCATTTT. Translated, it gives CASSIVGQGVQPQHF. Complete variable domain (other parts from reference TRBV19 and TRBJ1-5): DGGITQSPKYLFRKEGQNVTLSCEQNLNHDAMYWYRQDPGQGLRLIYYSQIVNDFQKGDIAEGYSVSREKKESFPLTVTSAQKNPTAFYLCASSIVGQGVQPQHFGDGTRLSIL.

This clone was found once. CDR3 nucleotides: TGTGCCAGCAGCGTGGCCGACAGCTCCTACGAGCAGTACTTC. Residues: CASSVADSSYEQYF. V gene TRBV9 combines with J gene TRBJ2-7; tentative D call: TRBD1 (5 bases). Deletions cut 2 bases from V and 0 bases from J, with 9 bases between. Germline CDR1 and CDR2: SGDLS and YYNGEE. The CDR3 has 14 residues.

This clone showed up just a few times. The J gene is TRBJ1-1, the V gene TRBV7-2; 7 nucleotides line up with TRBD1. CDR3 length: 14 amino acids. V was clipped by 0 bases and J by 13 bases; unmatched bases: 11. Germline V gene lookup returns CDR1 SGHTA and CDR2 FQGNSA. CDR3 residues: CASSLAYGTEVGFF. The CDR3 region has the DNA TGTGCCAGCAGCTTAGCTTATGGGACAGAGGTTGGTTTCTTT.

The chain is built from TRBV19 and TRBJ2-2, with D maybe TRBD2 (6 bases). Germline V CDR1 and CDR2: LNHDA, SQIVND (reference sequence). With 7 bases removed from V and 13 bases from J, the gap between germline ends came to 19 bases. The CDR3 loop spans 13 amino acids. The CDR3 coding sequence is TGTGCCAGTAACTCCGCCGGGACTGCAGCGCTGTTTTTT. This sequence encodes CASNSAGTAALFF.

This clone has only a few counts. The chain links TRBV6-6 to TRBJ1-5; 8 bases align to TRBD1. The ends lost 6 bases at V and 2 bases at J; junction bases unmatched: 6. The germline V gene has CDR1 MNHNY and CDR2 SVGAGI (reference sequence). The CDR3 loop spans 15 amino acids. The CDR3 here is CASSVTGEGNQPQHF. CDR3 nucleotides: TGTGCCAGCAGCGTGACAGGGGAAGGCAATCAGCCCCAGCATTTT.

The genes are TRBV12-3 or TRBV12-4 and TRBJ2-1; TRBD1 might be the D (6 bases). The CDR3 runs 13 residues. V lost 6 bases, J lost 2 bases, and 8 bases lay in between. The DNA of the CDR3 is TGTGCCAGCAGAAGGGACACCTACAATGAGCAGTTCTTC. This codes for CASRRDTYNEQFF.

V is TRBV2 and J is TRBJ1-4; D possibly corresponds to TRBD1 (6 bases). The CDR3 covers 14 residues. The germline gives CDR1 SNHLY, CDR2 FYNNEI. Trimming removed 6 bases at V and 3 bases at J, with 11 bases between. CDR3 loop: CASRGTSPNEKLFF. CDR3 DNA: TGTGCCAGCAGGGGGACATCCCCTAATGAAAAACTGTTTTTT.

The CDR3 sequence: CASTTGMNGYTF. The CDR3 DNA sequence: TGTGCCAGCACTACAGGGATGAACGGCTACACCTTC. The chain is built from TRBV6-5 and TRBJ1-2; a weak D match, TRBD1 (6 bases). V dropped 7 bases and J dropped 8 bases, with 14 bases sitting between them. The CDR3 has 12 amino acids. CDR1 MNHEY and CDR2 SVGAGI come from the germline V gene.

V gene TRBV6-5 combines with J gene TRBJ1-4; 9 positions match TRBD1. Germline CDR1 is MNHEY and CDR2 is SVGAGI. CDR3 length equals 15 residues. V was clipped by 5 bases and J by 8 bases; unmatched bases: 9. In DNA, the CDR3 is TGTGCCAGCAGTACCACAGGGGGCTATCGGGAAAAACTGTTTTTT. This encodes CASSTTGGYREKLFF.

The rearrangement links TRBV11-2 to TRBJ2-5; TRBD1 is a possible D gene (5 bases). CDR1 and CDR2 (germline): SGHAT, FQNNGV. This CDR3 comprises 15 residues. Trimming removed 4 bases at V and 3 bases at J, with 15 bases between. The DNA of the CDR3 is TGTGCCAGCAGCTCCCTAGAGGCAGGGAAAGAGACCCAGTACTTC. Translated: CASSSLEAGKETQYF.

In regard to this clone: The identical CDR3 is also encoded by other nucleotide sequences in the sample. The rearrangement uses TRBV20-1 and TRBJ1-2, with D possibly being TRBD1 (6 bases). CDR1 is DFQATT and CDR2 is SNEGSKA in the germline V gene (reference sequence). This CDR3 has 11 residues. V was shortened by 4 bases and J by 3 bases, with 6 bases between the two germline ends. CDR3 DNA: TGCAGTGCTACAGGGGACTATGGCTACACCTTC. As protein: CSATGDYGYTF.

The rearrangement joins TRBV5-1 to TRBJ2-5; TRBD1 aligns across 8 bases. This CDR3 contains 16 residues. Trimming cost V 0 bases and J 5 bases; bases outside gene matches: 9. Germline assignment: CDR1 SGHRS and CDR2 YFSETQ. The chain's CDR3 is CASSLGRTGNRETQYF. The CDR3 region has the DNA TGCGCCAGCAGCTTGGGGAGGACAGGGAATCGGGAGACCCAGTACTTC.

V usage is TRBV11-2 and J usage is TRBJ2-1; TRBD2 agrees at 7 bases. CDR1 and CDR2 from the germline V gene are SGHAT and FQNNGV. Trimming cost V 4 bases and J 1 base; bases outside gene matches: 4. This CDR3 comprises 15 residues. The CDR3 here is CASSSQRGSYNEQFF. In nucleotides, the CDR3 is TGTGCCAGCAGCTCCCAGCGGGGATCCTACAATGAGCAGTTCTTC.

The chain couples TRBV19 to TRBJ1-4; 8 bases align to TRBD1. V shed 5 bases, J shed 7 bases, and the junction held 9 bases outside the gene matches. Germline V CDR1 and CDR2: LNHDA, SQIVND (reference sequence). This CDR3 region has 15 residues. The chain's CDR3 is CASSSTGGGGEKLFF. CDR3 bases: TGTGCCAGTAGTTCAACAGGGGGTGGTGGTGAAAAACTGTTTTTT.

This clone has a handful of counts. Here the CDR3 DNA reads TGTGCCAGCAGGGGACAGTTCCGTTCTGGAAACACCATATATTTT. This sequence encodes CASRGQFRSGNTIYF. The rearrangement links TRBV21-1 to TRBJ1-3; the table's D call, TRBD1, has no DNA check behind it. TRBV21-1 is tagged as a pseudogene. The CDR3 sequence is 15 residues long.

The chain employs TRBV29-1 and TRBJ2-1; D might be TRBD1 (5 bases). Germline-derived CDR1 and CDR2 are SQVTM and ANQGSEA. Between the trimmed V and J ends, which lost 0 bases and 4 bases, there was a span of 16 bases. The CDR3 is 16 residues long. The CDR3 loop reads CSVEDPARQSYNEQFF. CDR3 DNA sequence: TGCAGCGTTGAAGATCCGGCTAGACAGAGTTACAATGAGCAGTTCTTC.

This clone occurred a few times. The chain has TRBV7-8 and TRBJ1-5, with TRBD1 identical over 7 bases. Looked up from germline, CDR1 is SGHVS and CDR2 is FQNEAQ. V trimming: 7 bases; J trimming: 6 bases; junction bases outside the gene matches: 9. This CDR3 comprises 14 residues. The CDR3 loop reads CASTEGTASQPQHF. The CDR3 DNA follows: TGTGCCAGCACCGAAGGGACAGCCAGTCAGCCCCAGCATTTT.

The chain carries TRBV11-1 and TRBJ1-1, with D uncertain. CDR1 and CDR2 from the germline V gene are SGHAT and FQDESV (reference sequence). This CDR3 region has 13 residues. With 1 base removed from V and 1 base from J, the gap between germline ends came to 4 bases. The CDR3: CASSLGRNTEAFF. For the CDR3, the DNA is TGTGCCAGCAGCTTAGGGAGGAACACTGAAGCTTTCTTT.

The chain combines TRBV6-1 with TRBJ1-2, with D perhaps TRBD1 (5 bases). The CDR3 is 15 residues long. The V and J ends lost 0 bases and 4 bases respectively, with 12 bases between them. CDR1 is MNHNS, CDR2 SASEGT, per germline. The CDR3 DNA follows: TGTGCCAGCAGTGAAGCTCAGGGTTCGGGCTATGGCTACACCTTC. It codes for CASSEAQGSGYGYTF.

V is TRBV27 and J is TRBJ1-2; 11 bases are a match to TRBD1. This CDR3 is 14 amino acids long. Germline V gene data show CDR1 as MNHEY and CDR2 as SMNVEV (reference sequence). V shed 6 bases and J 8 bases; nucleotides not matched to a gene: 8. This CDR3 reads CASRPGQGAQGYTF. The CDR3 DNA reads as TGTGCCAGCAGACCCGGACAGGGGGCGCAAGGCTACACCTTC.